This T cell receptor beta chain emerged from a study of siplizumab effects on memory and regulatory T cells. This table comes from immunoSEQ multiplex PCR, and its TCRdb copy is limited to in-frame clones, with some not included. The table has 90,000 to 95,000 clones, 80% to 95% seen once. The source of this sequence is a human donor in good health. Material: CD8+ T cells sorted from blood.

The DNA for the CDR3 is TGTGCCAGCAGCCAAGAAGGCCTAGCGGGGGTCTACGAGCAGTACTTC. It codes for CASSQEGLAGVYEQYF. J is TRBJ2-7 and V is TRBV4-2; 10 positions match TRBD2. Germline CDR1 is LGHNA and CDR2 is YNFKEQ. This CDR3 is built from 16 residues. The V and J ends lost 0 bases and 3 bases, in that order; junction bases with no gene match: 5.